Shown below are 29 T cell receptor beta chains from a single sample sequenced in a study of T cell repertoires in cytomegalovirus infection. TCRdb re-called the reads through MiXCR, storing one row per CDR3 protein. This sample carries about 310,000 distinct CDR3 sequences, roughly 15% of them seen once, and the ten largest clones take around 12%. The sequenced material came from PBMCs. The receptors stem from a human donor in good health (CMV status not recorded). Some clones in this sample may be carry-over from other donors' samples.

This clonotype was recorded at least ten times. The gene calls are TRBV28 and TRBJ1-3; 8 bases are shared with TRBD1. With V trimmed by 1 base and J by 3 bases, 8 bases remained unmatched. Germline V gene data show CDR1 as MDHEN and CDR2 as SYDVKM. This CDR3 region has 17 residues. The CDR3 loop is CASSLSKTGAGGNTIYF. CDR3 DNA: TGTGCCAGCAGTTTATCCAAGACAGGGGCGGGTGGAAACACCATATATTTT.

This clonotype appeared many times. V usage is TRBV12-3 or TRBV12-4 and J usage is TRBJ1-1; D might be TRBD1 (6 bases). V lost 7 bases and J lost 5, with 14 bases in between. CDR3 length: 13 residues. The CDR3 DNA is TGTGCCAGCACTCACAGGGTTAGGACTGAAGCTTTCTTT. This encodes CASTHRVRTEAFF.

This clonotype was seen at least ten times. The rearrangement joins TRBV5-5 to TRBJ1-5, with D tentatively TRBD1 (6 bases). CDR3 length equals 21 residues. The V gene's germline CDR1 is SGHKS and CDR2 YYEKEE (reference sequence). V dropped 3 bases and J dropped 3 bases, with 31 bases sitting between them. The CDR3 protein is CASSWKDYPGHLTPINQPQHF. In DNA form, the CDR3 reads TGTGCCAGCAGCTGGAAAGACTATCCGGGACACCTTACCCCAATCAATCAGCCCCAGCATTTT.

V gene TRBV6-1 combines with J gene TRBJ2-5, with D hard to call. This CDR3 has 12 residues. The ends were cut back, 10 bases at V and 0 bases at J, with 9 bases in the middle. Germline V gives CDR1 MNHNS, CDR2 SASEGT. CDR3 nucleotides: TGTGCCATTACTGATGACCAAGAGACCCAGTACTTC. Protein sequence: CAITDDQETQYF.

In this sample, this clonotype turned up many times. The rearrangement joins TRBV4-1 to TRBJ2-7; possible D gene TRBD2, 5 bases. This CDR3 is 16 amino acids long. Germline V CDR1 and CDR2: MGHRA, YSYEKL. Trimming cost V 0 bases and J 2 bases, with 14 bases left between them. The CDR3 spells CASSQDRGAATYEQYF. In nucleotides, the CDR3 is TGCGCCAGCAGCCAAGACCGGGGAGCAGCGACCTACGAGCAGTACTTC.

There are many counts of this clonotype. J is TRBJ2-7 and V is TRBV28, with 9 bases matching TRBD1. V shed 4 bases and J 4 bases; nucleotides not matched to a gene: 5. Germline CDR1 is MDHEN and CDR2 is SYDVKM. CDR3 length equals 14 residues. CDR3: CASSSRTGEYEQYF. The DNA of the CDR3 is TGTGCCAGCAGTTCTCGGACAGGGGAATACGAGCAGTACTTC. Variable domain in full (rest from reference TRBV28 and TRBJ2-7): DVKVTQSSRYLVKRTGEKVFLECVQDMDHENMFWYRQDPGLGLRLIYFSYDVKMKEKGDIPEGYSVSREKKERFSLILESASTNQTSMYLCASSSRTGEYEQYFGPGTRLTVT.

This clonotype was recorded many times. The chain combines TRBV7-2 with TRBJ2-3; 8 nucleotides line up with TRBD1. This CDR3 is built from 14 residues. CDR1 is SGHTA and CDR2 is FQGNSA in the germline V gene. J gave up 1 base and V 3 bases, and 0 bases lay outside the gene matches. CDR3 sequence: CASSLGQGTDTQYF. The CDR3, as DNA: TGTGCCAGCAGCTTGGGACAGGGCACAGATACGCAGTATTTT.

V gene TRBV12-3 or TRBV12-4 combines with J gene TRBJ1-5; 8 bases align to TRBD1. V trimming: 3 bases; J trimming: 10 bases; junction bases outside the gene matches: 23. This CDR3 is built from 19 residues. The chain's CDR3 is CASSLVVRGRLSPRHPQHF. CDR3 sequence (DNA): TGTGCCAGCAGTTTGGTGGTCAGGGGGCGCCTCAGCCCCCGGCATCCCCAGCATTTT.

This clonotype was observed many times. V gene TRBV12-3 or TRBV12-4 combines with J gene TRBJ2-3; 10 positions match TRBD2. Unmatched junction bases numbered 5, after V lost 5 bases and J lost 6 bases. The CDR3 consists of 14 residues. CDR3 amino acids: CASSPLAGADTQYF. The CDR3 DNA follows: TGTGCCAGCAGTCCTCTAGCGGGGGCCGATACGCAGTATTTT.

This clonotype was observed at least ten times. The chain recombines TRBV7-2 with TRBJ2-7; TRBD2 aligns across 9 bases. Unmatched junction bases numbered 9, after V lost 5 bases and J lost 1 base. Per germline, CDR1 SGHTA and CDR2 FQGNSA. The CDR3 has 16 amino acids. The CDR3 DNA is TGTGCCAGCAGCCCCGGCGGGACTAGCATTTCCTACGAGCAGTACTTC. Translation gives CASSPGGTSISYEQYF. Together with reference TRBV7-2 and TRBJ2-7, the CDR3 gives the full variable domain: GAGVSQSPSNKVTEKGKDVELRCDPISGHTALYWYRQSLGQGLEFLIYFQGNSAPDKSGLPSDRFSAERTGGSVSTLTIQRTQQEDSAVYLCASSPGGTSISYEQYFGPGTRLTVT.

This clonotype has only a few counts. The chain joins TRBV4-2 to TRBJ2-3, with 10 bases aligning to TRBD2. Germline V CDR1 and CDR2: LGHNA, YNFKEQ. V lost 5 bases to trimming and J lost 6 bases; unmatched junction nucleotides: 8. The CDR3 totals 15 residues. The CDR3 coding sequence is TGTGCCAGCAGCGAAAGCGGGGGGGCTTTGGATACGCAGTATTTT. It encodes CASSESGGALDTQYF.

This clonotype was seen repeatedly, ten times or more. The rearrangement links TRBV11-2 to TRBJ1-1; the D gene is possibly TRBD1 (6 bases). The V and J ends lost 4 bases and 0 bases respectively, with 9 bases between them. Germline CDR1 and CDR2: SGHAT and FQNNGV. This CDR3 contains 14 residues. The CDR3 sequence is CASSSDRLNTEAFF. The CDR3 nucleotides read TGTGCCAGCAGCTCTGACAGGTTGAACACTGAAGCTTTCTTT.

The V and J genes are TRBV9 and TRBJ1-1; perhaps TRBD1 as D (5 bases). Germline V gene data show CDR1 as SGDLS and CDR2 as YYNGEE. V was shortened by 3 bases and J by 5 bases, with 11 bases between the two germline ends. There are 13 residues in the CDR3. CDR3 DNA sequence: TGTGCCAGCAGCGGGGGGTCTTGGACTGAAGCTTTCTTT. Amino acids: CASSGGSWTEAFF.

This clonotype has a count of ten or more. A read error may produce the germline difference seen at one junction end. This chain connects TRBV7-7 to TRBJ2-5; possibly TRBD1 for D (6 bases). The CDR3 has 15 residues. Looked up from germline, CDR1 is SSHAT and CDR2 is FNYEAQ (reference sequence). The CDR3 loop is CASSLAGTSQETQYF. The CDR3 nucleotides read TGTGCTAGCAGCTTAGCCGGGACAAGTCAAGAGACCCAGTACTTC.

In its sample, this clonotype was seen a few times. The chain joins TRBV14 to TRBJ1-1; tentatively, D is TRBD1 (5 bases). V was trimmed by 4 bases and J by 5 bases, leaving 20 bases between them. Germline CDR1 and CDR2: SGHDN and FVKESK. The CDR3 covers 16 residues. The CDR3 region has the DNA TGTGCCAGCAGCCTCCTCGGGGCCCGGCTACGAACTGAAGCTTTCTTT. Encoded protein: CASSLLGARLRTEAFF. Based on the CDR3 plus reference TRBV14 and TRBJ1-1, the full variable domain is EAGVTQFPSHSVIEKGQTVTLRCDPISGHDNLYWYRRVMGKEIKFLLHFVKESKQDESGMPNNRFLAERTGGTYSTLKVQPAELEDSGVYFCASSLLGARLRTEAFFGQGTRLTVV.

The sample holds a few counts of this clonotype. This chain links TRBV10-3 with TRBJ1-4; weak D call: TRBD1 (6 bases). The CDR3 covers 15 residues. V was clipped by 0 bases and J by 6 bases, with 11 bases between them. From germline, CDR1 is ENHRY and CDR2 SYGVKD. CDR3 DNA sequence: TGTGCCATCAGTGAGTCCAGGGGAGCTTATGAAAAACTGTTTTTT. It is translated as CAISESRGAYEKLFF.

The chain recombines TRBV20-1 with TRBJ2-2, with TRBD1 identical over 7 bases. The CDR3 contains 19 residues. CDR1 is DFQATT and CDR2 is SNEGSKA in the germline V gene (reference sequence). Trimming removed 5 bases from V and 1 base from J; junction bases left unmatched: 19. The chain's CDR3 is CSADPPTGLYTRNTGELFF. The CDR3 DNA sequence: TGCAGTGCTGACCCCCCGACAGGGCTTTATACTCGGAACACCGGGGAGCTGTTTTTT.

This clonotype was detected only a few times. This chain links TRBV2 with TRBJ1-1, with 7 bases that match TRBD1. The CDR3 totals 15 residues. The trim removed 8 bases at V and 0 bases at J, leaving 9 bases unmatched. Germline assignment: CDR1 SNHLY and CDR2 FYNNEI. This CDR3 reads CASRPRQGLNTEAFF. As DNA, the CDR3 is TGTGCCAGCCGACCCAGACAGGGATTGAACACTGAAGCTTTCTTT.

This clonotype was detected ten times or more. This sequence joins TRBV11-1 and TRBJ2-5; possible D gene TRBD1, 6 bases. The CDR3 has 14 residues. Germline lookup yields CDR1 SGHAT and CDR2 FQDESV (reference sequence). Trimming pared 5 bases from V and 4 bases from J, leaving 14 bases between. CDR3 loop: CASSTTRGGETQYF. For the CDR3, the DNA is TGTGCCAGCAGCACAACCAGGGGTGGAGAGACCCAGTACTTC.

In this sample, this clonotype turned up a few times. The chain is built from TRBV6-5 and TRBJ2-1, with D perhaps matching TRBD2 (5 bases). The germline V and J ends were trimmed by 5 bases and 2 bases, with 13 bases remaining between them. CDR1 is MNHEY and CDR2 is SVGAGI in the germline V gene. This CDR3 contains 15 residues. The CDR3 coding sequence is TGTGCCAGCAGTCCACGGACTGCACCCTACAATGAGCAGTTCTTC. This translates into CASSPRTAPYNEQFF.

The chain employs TRBV29-1 and TRBJ2-1; 10 bases line up with TRBD2. The CDR3 sequence is 16 residues long. Per the germline V gene, CDR1 is SQVTM and CDR2 is ANQGSEA. V dropped 0 bases and J dropped 7; count of bases not matched to a gene: 9. The CDR3 protein is CSVEDLASGGLNEQFF. The CDR3 region has the DNA TGCAGCGTTGAAGATCTGGCTAGCGGGGGATTGAATGAGCAGTTCTTC.

The sample holds many counts of this clonotype. The V gene is TRBV7-2, the J gene TRBJ1-2; D not resolved. V lost 4 bases and J 3 bases, leaving 12 bases between the germline ends. CDR3 length: 14 amino acids. Germline V gene sequence: CDR1 SGHTA, CDR2 FQGNSA. The DNA for the CDR3 is TGTGCCAGCAGCTCGGGCCCCCACGACTATGGCTACACCTTC. This encodes CASSSGPHDYGYTF.

This clonotype has ten or more counts. The V gene is TRBV7-8, the J gene TRBJ1-5, with D possibly TRBD1 on 6 matching bases. This CDR3 has 16 amino acids. The germline V and J ends were trimmed by 2 bases and 0 bases, with 11 bases remaining between them. Germline V gives CDR1 SGHVS, CDR2 FQNEAQ. Here the CDR3 DNA reads TGTGCCAGCAGCTTAAGGGACACCTTTAGCAATCAGCCCCAGCATTTT. It specifies CASSLRDTFSNQPQHF.

In this sample, this clonotype turned up a few times. The rearrangement uses TRBV27 and TRBJ2-2; TRBD2 is a possible D gene (5 bases). V was trimmed by 1 base and J by 4 bases, leaving 7 bases between them. The CDR3 is 14 residues long. CDR1 is MNHEY and CDR2 is SMNVEV in the germline V gene (reference sequence). CDR3 bases: TGTGCCAGCAGTTTATTTCGGGGCACCGGGGAGCTGTTTTTT. Translated: CASSLFRGTGELFF.

This clonotype was seen many times. This chain connects TRBV12-3 or TRBV12-4 to TRBJ1-1; D is possibly TRBD1 (5 bases). The CDR3 sequence is 15 residues long. Trimming cost V 4 bases and J 5 bases, with 17 bases left between them. CDR3 in amino acids: CASSSGSMGGTEAFF. CDR3 bases: TGTGCCAGCAGTTCAGGGAGTATGGGGGGGACTGAAGCTTTCTTT.

This clonotype has only one observation. A single base separates this from a much larger clone, so it may be a read error. The CDR3 protein is CVSSLSVGETQYF. The CDR3 DNA reads TGTGTCAGCAGCTTATCCGTGGGGGAGACCCAGTACTTC. V usage is TRBV7-2 and J usage is TRBJ2-5; no reliable D call. This CDR3 region has 13 residues. Germline CDR1 reads SGHTA; CDR2 reads FQGNSA.

This clonotype has more than one count but fewer than ten. This rearrangement joins TRBV19 to TRBJ1-5; possible D gene TRBD1, 5 bases. Trimming stripped 9 bases from V and 7 bases from J, with 19 bases between. Germline CDR1 and CDR2: LNHDA and SQIVND (reference sequence). The CDR3 is 14 residues long. The CDR3 DNA reads TGTGCCAGCTCCGCCCAGGGTGAATACCAGCCCCAGCATTTT. Its protein product is CASSAQGEYQPQHF.

This clonotype was seen more than once but under ten times. The chain has TRBV19 and TRBJ1-1, with 8 positions matching TRBD1. The junction had 3 bases not matched to a gene; V was cut back by 1 base and J by 5 bases. The CDR3 contains 14 residues. From germline, CDR1 is LNHDA and CDR2 SQIVND (reference sequence). The CDR3, as DNA: TGTGCCAGTAGTATAGGGACAGGGCTGACTGAAGCTTTCTTT. This sequence encodes CASSIGTGLTEAFF.

This clonotype was observed many times. V and J are TRBV20-1 and TRBJ2-7; weak D call: TRBD1 (6 bases). Germline loops: CDR1 DFQATT, CDR2 SNEGSKA (reference sequence). The CDR3 covers 15 residues. The V and J ends lost 0 bases and 0 bases respectively, with 12 bases between them. CDR3 sequence (DNA): TGCAGTGCTAGAGATCGGACAGATAGCTCCTACGAGCAGTACTTC. It is translated as CSARDRTDSSYEQYF.